This T cell receptor beta chain emerged from a study of PD-1 and CTLA-4 blockade in melanoma. J gave up 5 bases and V 4 bases, and 16 bases lay outside the gene matches. The CDR3 totals 17 residues. CDR1 LGHDT and CDR2 YNNKEL come from the germline V gene (reference sequence). The assay was immunoSEQ multiplex PCR, and TCRdb's table has in-frame clones only and misses some. The profile shows more than 15,000 clones, approximately 70% of them singletons. J is TRBJ1-2 and V is TRBV3-1 (or the pseudogene TRBV3-2); 7 bases map to TRBD1. This clonotype was sampled from a human donor with melanoma. Sequenced material: CD8+ T cells from peripheral blood, taken from a patient given anti-PD-1 treatment. The CDR3, as DNA: TGTGCCAGCAGCCCCGTTCGGACAGGCGGGGGGTTTTATGGCTACACCTTC. Its translation is CASSPVRTGGGFYGYTF.